This T cell receptor beta chain emerged from a study of graft-versus-host responses after intestinal transplantation. Whole-study context: Each transplant was multivisceral, liver-intestinal, or isolated intestinal.

This CDR3 contains 16 residues. Deletions cut 5 bases from V and 2 bases from J, with 16 bases between. Germline CDR1 MNHEY, CDR2 SMNVEV (reference sequence). Note on this clone: Its antigen remains unknown.

Produced via immunoSEQ multiplex PCR; TCRdb's table is partial and in-frame only. The profile shows 120,000 or so clones, approximately 92% of them singletons. The source was unstimulated CD8+ T cells sorted from spleen or lymph node cells, collected before intestinal transplant. The rearrangement uses TRBV27 and TRBJ1-5, with D possibly matching TRBD1 (5 bases). The sequence was obtained from a human donor who received an intestinal transplant. The CDR3: CASSPPGRAGNQPQHF. CDR3 DNA: TGTGCCAGCAGTCCCCCCGGCAGGGCAGGCAATCAGCCCCAGCATTTT.